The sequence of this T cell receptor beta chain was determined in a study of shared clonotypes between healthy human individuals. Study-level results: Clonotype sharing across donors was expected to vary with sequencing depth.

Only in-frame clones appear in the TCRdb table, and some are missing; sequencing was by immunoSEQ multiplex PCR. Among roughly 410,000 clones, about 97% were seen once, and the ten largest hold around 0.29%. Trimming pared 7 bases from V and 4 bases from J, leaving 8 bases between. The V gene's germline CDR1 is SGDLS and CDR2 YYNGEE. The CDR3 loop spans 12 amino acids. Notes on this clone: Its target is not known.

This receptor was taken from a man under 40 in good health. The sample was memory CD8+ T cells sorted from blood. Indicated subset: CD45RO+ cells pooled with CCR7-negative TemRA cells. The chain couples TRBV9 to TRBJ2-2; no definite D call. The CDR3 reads CASQGPTGELFF. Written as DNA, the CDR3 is TGTGCCAGCCAAGGTCCCACCGGGGAGCTGTTTTTT.